This T cell receptor beta chain appears in the sequencing data of a study of T cell responses to AZD1222 COVID-19 vaccine. The study's findings and limits: Once two AZD1222 doses were given, Spike-specific TCR breadth and depth went up. Just five to seven people given AZD1222 tested seropositive at baseline. Clonal diversity may have been underestimated, and the donors were mostly white British, with more females than males.

CDR3 size: 14 residues. Trimming took 5 bases from V and 1 from J, leaving 11 bases between them. Germline V CDR1 and CDR2: SNHLY, FYNNEI. This clone was found once. Its antigen remains unidentified. Data came from immunoSEQ multiplex PCR; TCRdb stores just in-frame clones and leaves some out. The sample includes 140,000 or so clones, about 86% seen only once; the top ten take approximately 3.5%. The sample consisted of peripheral blood, taken on day 0 of AZD1222 vaccination. The V and J genes are TRBV2 and TRBJ1-2; possible D gene TRBD1, 6 bases. The TCR was taken from an adult in good health. The CDR3 nucleotides are TGTGCCAGCAGTAGTCAGGGGAATAACTATGGCTACACCTTC. It specifies CASSSQGNNYGYTF.